This TCR beta chain was identified in a study of blood T cell repertoires in COVID-19 (dated by TCRdb to 2019 to 2021). Study-wide context: Samples covering the acute and convalescent phases of COVID-19 were provided by collaborators in the United States, Italy and Spain. The material from the prospective study consisted of cDNA or gDNA derived from T cells, B-cell-depleted T cells, or PBMCs. Deeply sampled blood TCRbeta repertoires from subjects exposed to, actively infected with, or recovered from COVID-19 were included in the dataset. A freely available public database, intended as a resource for researchers studying the immune response to SARS-CoV-2, is where the repertoires were released. Samples came from the ongoing ImmuneRACE study (first 160 participants) plus 1,254 subjects from 6 global collaborators. Nearly every sample came with metadata listing a de-identified subject ID, COVID-19 status, age in years and sex. Where available, HLA class I and class II types were taken from metadata supplied by the sample provider and were not determined by assay-based typing.

To note about this clone: Its antigen remains undetermined. No per-base quality is available; no much larger clone lies one base away.

Points the paper makes about the study in general: How much clinical and demographic metadata was included differed by source and by participant, and the metadata was provided uncurated.

The collaborating institutions used their own protocols to collect whole blood in K2EDTA tubes. For TCRbeta analysis, collaborator samples were shipped as frozen whole blood, as isolated PBMCs, or as DNA extracted from either sample type. TCRbeta CDR3 regions were amplified from genomic DNA by means of the immunoSEQ Assay, a bias-controlled multiplex PCR. The study's processing was this. The number of nucleated cells in each sample was estimated from the amplification of reference gene primers within the assay. Sequence reads were collapsed and filtered to measure the absolute abundance of every unique TCRbeta CDR3 rearrangement. For each sample, productive Simpson clonality was calculated by taking the square root of Simpson's diversity index across productive rearrangements. What TCRdb holds here is the immuneACCESS table cut down to in-frame rearrangements. Part of the clones is not present; checked against another copy, under half of the missing clones reflect an unresolved V gene, and the others are unexplained. The V and J calls and the clone size are those of that table, but D and trimming were determined from the DNA. Present in this sample are almost 55,000 clones, around nine tenths of which were seen just once. Together, the top ten hold 7.8% of the sample.

For this chain, trimming is 0 bases at the V end and 0 bases at the J end, and the number of junction bases without a gene match is 2. For CDR1 and CDR2, the germline V gene lists MNHEY and SVGEGT. The CDR3 measures 18 amino acids from cysteine to phenylalanine. CDR3 DNA is the only sequence kept; it has 54 bases, read in frame from the first base. The sequence is built from TRBV6-2 or TRBV6-3 and TRBJ2-1; 13 middle bases align to TRBD2. The material sequenced was peripheral blood. The TCR was taken from a man between 45 and 60 years old with active COVID-19. The DNA sequence follows: TGTGCCAGCAGTTACTCCAGGACTAGCGGGAGCTCCTACAATGAGCAGTTCTTC. Its coded protein is CASSYSRTSGSSYNEQFF.